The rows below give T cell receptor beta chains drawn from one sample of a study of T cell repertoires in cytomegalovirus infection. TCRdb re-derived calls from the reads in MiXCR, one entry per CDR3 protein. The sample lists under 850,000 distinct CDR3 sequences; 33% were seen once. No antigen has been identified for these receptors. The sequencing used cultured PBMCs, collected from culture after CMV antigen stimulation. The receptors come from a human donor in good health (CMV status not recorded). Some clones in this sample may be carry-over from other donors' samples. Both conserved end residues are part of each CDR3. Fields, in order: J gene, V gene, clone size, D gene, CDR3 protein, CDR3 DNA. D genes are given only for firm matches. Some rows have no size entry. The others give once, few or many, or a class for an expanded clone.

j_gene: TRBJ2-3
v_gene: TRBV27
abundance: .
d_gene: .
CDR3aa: CASSLTASGTDTQYF
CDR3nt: TGTGCCAGCAGCCTGACGGCGTCCGGCACAGATACGCAGTATTTT

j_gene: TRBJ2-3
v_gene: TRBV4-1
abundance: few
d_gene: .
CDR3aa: CASSQAPIVDTDTQYF
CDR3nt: TGCGCCAGCAGCCAGGCCCCCATCGTGGACACAGATACGCAGTATTTT

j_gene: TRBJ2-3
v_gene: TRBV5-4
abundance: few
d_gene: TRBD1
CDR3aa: CASSFYMTGRGDTQYF
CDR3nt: TGTGCCAGCAGCTTTTATATGACAGGGCGAGGAGATACGCAGTATTTT

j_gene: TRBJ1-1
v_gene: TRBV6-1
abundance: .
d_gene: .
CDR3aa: CASHRENTEAFF
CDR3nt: TGTGCCAGCCATCGGGAGAACACTGAAGCTTTCTTT

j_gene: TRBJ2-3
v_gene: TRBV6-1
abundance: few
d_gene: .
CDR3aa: CASSYRGAGTDTQYF
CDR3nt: TGTGCCAGCAGTTACCGGGGAGCAGGGACAGATACGCAGTATTTT

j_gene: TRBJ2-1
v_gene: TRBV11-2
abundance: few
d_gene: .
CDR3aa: CASSPRGGSGYNEQFF
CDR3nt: TGTGCCAGCAGCCCCAGGGGGGGTAGCGGGTACAATGAGCAGTTCTTC

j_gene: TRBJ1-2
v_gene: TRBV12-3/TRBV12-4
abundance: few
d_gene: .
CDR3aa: CASSPPGDLGYGYTF
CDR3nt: TGTGCCAGCAGTCCCCCGGGGGACCTGGGCTATGGCTACACCTTC

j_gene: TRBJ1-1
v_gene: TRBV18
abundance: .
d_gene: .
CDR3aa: CASSPLTQGTEAFF
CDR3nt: TGTGCCAGCTCACCTCTAACTCAGGGCACTGAAGCTTTCTTT

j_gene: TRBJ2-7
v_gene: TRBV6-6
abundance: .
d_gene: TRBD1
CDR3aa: CASRSGTGHYEQYF
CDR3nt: TGTGCCAGCAGGTCCGGGACAGGGCACTACGAGCAGTACTTC

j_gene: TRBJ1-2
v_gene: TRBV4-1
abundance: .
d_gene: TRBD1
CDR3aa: CASSRFATSKQGRYGYTF
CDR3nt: TGCGCCAGCAGCCGATTCGCAACTTCAAAACAGGGGCGCTATGGCTACACCTTC

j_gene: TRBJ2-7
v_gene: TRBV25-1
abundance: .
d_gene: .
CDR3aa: CASSGRSGSHYEQYF
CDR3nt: TGTGCCAGCAGTGGAAGGAGCGGTTCACATTACGAGCAGTACTTC

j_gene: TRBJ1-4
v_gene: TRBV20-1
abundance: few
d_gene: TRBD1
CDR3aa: CSAPTGEREKLFF
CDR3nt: TGCAGTGCTCCGACAGGGGAGAGAGAAAAACTGTTTTTT

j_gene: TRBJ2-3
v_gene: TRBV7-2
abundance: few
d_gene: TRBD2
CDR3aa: CASSRTSGRWVSTDTQYF
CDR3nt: TGTGCCAGCAGCCGGACTAGCGGGAGATGGGTGAGCACAGATACGCAGTATTTT

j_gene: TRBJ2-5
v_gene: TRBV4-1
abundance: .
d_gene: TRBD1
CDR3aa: CASSQAGQGRETQYF
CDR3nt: TGCGCCAGCAGCCAAGCAGGACAGGGAAGAGAGACCCAGTACTTC

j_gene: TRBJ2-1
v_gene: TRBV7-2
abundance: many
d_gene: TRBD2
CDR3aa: CASRLAGGRTEQFF
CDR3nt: TGTGCCAGCCGACTAGCGGGGGGGAGAACTGAGCAGTTCTTC

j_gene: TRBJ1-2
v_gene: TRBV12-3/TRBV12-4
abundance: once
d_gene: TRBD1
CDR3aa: CASSSPRAATGKEYDGYTF
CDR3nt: TGTGCCAGCAGTTCTCCGAGAGCCGCGACAGGGAAAGAGTATGATGGCTACACCTTC

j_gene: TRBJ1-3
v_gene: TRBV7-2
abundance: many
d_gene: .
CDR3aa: CASTLDVISSGNTIYF
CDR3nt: TGTGCCAGCACCCTCGACGTGATAAGCTCTGGAAACACCATATATTTT

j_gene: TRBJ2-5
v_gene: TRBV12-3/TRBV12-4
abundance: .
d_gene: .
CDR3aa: CASTKRDKETQYF
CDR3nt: TGTGCCAGCACAAAGCGGGACAAAGAGACCCAGTACTTC

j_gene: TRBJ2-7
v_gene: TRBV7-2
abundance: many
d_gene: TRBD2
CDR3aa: CASSRISGSSYEQYF
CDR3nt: TGTGCCAGCAGCCGGATCAGCGGGAGCTCCTACGAGCAGTACTTC

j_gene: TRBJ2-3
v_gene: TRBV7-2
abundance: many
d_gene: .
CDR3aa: CASSLPDTQYF
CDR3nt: TGTGCCAGCAGCTTACCAGATACGCAGTATTTT

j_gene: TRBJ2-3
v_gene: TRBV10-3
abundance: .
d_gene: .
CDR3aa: CAIRPDGGTDTQYF
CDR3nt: TGTGCCATCAGACCGGACGGAGGCACAGATACGCAGTATTTT

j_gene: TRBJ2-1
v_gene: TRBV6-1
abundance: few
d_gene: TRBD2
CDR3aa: CASSKTSGLQFF
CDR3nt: TGTGCCAGCAGTAAAACTAGCGGCCTGCAGTTCTTC

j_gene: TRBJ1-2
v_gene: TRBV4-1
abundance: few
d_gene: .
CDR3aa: CASRPTGSYGYTF
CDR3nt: TGCGCCAGCAGACCAACAGGGAGCTATGGCTACACCTTC